What follows is one T cell receptor (beta chain) and its context. Its target is unknown. Template material for amplifying TCR beta CDR3 regions consisted of RNA transcripts. Primed by the HTBI set, a first-round RT-PCR was run on the TCR CDR3. TCRdb independently ran MiXCR on the multiplex PCR reads; one entry per CDR3 protein. This sample yields around 430,000 distinct CDR3 sequences, of which approximately 15% are seen a single time; over 25% belongs to the top ten. PBMCs were collected from an approximately 9.5 ml volume of fresh peripheral blood. The data were obtained in a study of T cells in Graves' hyperthyroidism and ophthalmopathy. Trimming took 11 bases from V and 7 from J, leaving 20 bases between them. The CDR3 is made up of 13 amino acids. In germline, CDR1 is SNHLY, CDR2 FYNNEI. Study-wide results and limits: Blood also showed most of the thyroid clonotypes that were expanded above 0.001. Ophthalmopathy was told apart from stable hyperthyroidism by a 13 V-J model.

This chain uses TRBV2 with TRBJ1-2; D is possibly TRBD1 (6 bases). This clonotype was obtained from a woman in her twenties or thirties with Graves' hyperthyroidism. Sequenced input: blood. This CDR3 reads CAPMKDRLAGYTF. Written as DNA, the CDR3 is TGTGCCCCGATGAAAGACAGGCTGGCTGGCTACACCTTC.